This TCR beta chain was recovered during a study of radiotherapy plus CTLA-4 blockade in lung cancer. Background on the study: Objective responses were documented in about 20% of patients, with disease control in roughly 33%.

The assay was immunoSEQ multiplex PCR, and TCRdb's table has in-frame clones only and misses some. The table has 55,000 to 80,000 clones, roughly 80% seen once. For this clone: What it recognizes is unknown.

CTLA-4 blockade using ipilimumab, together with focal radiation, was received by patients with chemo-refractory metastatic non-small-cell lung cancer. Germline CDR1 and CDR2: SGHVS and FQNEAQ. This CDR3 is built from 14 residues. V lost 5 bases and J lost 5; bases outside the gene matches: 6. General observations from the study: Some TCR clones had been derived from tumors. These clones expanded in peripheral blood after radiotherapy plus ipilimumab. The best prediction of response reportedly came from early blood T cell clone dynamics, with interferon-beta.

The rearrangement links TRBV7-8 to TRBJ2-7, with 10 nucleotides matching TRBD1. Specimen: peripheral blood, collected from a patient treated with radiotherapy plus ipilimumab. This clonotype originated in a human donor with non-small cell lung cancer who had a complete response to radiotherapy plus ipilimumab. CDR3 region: CASSIRTGGNEQYF. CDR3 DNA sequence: TGTGCCAGCAGCATAAGGACAGGGGGAAACGAGCAGTACTTC.